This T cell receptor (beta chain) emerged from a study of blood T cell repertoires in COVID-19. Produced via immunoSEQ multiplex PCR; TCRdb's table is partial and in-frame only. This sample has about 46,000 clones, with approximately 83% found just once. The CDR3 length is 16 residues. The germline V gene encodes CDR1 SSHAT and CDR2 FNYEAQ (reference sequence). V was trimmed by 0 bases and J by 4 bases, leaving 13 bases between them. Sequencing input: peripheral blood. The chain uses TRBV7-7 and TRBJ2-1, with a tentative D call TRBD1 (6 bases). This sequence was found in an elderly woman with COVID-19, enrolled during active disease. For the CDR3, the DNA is TGTGCCAGCAGCTTAGCGCGTGCCCAGGGGTACAATGAGCAGTTCTTC. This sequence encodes CASSLARAQGYNEQFF.